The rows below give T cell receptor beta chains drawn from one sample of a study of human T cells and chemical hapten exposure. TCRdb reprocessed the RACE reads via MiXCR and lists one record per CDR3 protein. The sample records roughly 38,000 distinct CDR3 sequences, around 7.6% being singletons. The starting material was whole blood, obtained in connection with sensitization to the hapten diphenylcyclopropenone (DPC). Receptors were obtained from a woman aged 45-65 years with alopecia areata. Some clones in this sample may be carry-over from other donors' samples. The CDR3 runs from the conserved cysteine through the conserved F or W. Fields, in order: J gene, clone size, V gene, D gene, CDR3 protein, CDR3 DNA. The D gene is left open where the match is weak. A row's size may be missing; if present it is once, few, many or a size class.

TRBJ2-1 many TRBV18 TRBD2 CASSPSSGRARNEQFF TGTGCCAGCTCACCGTCTAGCGGGAGGGCCCGCAATGAGCAGTTCTTC
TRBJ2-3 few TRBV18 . CASSLTGAATDTQYF TGTGCCAGCTCCCTTACCGGGGCAGCTACAGATACGCAGTATTTT
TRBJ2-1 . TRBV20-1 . CSAPKGYNEQFF TGCAGTGCTCCTAAGGGGTACAATGAGCAGTTCTTC
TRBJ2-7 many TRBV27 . CASTGRGLRRHEQYF TGTGCCAGCACGGGTAGGGGGTTAAGACGTCACGAGCAGTACTTC
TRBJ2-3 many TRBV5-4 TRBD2 CASRDGRAGDTQYF TGTGCCAGCAGAGACGGGAGGGCCGGAGATACGCAGTATTTT
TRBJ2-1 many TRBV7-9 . CASSLIEGFNEQFF TGTGCCAGCAGCTTAATTGAGGGTTTCAATGAGCAGTTCTTC
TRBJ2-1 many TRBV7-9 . CASSLGFPGGPSYNEQFF TGTGCCAGCAGCTTAGGTTTTCCGGGCGGGCCCTCCTACAATGAGCAGTTCTTC
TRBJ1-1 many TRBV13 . CASSLISHTEAFF TGTGCCAGCAGCCTCATCTCTCACACTGAAGCTTTCTTT
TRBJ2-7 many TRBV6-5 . CASRRDGYEQYF TGTGCCAGCAGAAGGGACGGATACGAGCAGTACTTC
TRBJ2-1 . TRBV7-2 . CASRRDSGSPYNEQFF TGTGCCAGCAGGCGGGACAGCGGGAGTCCCTACAATGAGCAGTTCTTC
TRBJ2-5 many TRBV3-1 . CASSHLASQETQYF TGTGCCAGCAGCCACTTAGCGTCCCAAGAGACCCAGTACTTC
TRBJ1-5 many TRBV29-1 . CSVGEGNQPQHF TGCAGCGTTGGAGAGGGAAATCAGCCCCAGCATTTT
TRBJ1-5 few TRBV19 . CASSVRTLGSNQPHHF TGTGCCAGTAGTGTCCGGACCCTCGGGAGCAATCAGCCCCATCATTTT
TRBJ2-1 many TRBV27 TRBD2 CASSPGLASPLDHNEQFF TGTGCCAGCAGTCCGGGACTAGCATCCCCTCTAGACCACAATGAGCAGTTCTTC
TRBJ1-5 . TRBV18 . CASSPAGPGSNQPQHF TGTGCCAGCTCACCGGCAGGCCCTGGAAGCAATCAGCCCCAGCATTTT
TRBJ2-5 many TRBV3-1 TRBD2 CASSLSGRGETQYF TGTGCCAGCAGCCTAAGCGGGAGAGGTGAGACCCAGTACTTC
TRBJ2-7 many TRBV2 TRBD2 CASSEGSGRAGEQYF TGTGCCAGCAGTGAAGGGAGCGGGAGGGCCGGCGAGCAGTACTTC
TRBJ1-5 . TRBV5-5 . CASSLVLQSNQPQHF TGTGCCAGCAGCTTGGTATTACAGTCCAATCAGCCCCAGCATTTT
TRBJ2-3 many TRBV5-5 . CASSLPPDTQYF TGTGCCAGCAGCTTGCCCCCAGATACGCAGTATTTT
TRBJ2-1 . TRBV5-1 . CASSPVLFNEQFF TGCGCCAGCAGCCCCGTCCTTTTCAATGAGCAGTTCTTC
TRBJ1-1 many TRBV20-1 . CSAPLWGQTEAFF TGCAGTGCTCCCTTGTGGGGGCAAACTGAAGCTTTCTTT
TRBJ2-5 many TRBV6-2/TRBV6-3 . CASSYPHRAQYF TGTGCCAGCAGTTACCCCCATCGGGCCCAGTACTTC
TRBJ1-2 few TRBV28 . CASRKLRGNYGYTF TGTGCCAGCAGGAAACTCAGGGGTAACTATGGCTACACCTTC
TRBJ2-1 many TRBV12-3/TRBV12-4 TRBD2 CASSAGGEGNEQFF TGTGCCAGCAGTGCTGGGGGGGAGGGGAATGAGCAGTTCTTC
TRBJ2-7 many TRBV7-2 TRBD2 CASSLGGTSYEQYF TGTGCCAGCAGCTTAGGGGGGACTAGCTACGAGCAGTACTTC
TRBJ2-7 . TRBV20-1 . CSARDPRVGEQYF TGCAGTGCTAGAGATCCACGGGTCGGCGAGCAGTACTTC
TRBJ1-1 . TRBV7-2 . CASSLNSKNTEAFF TGTGCCAGCAGCTTAAACTCAAAGAACACTGAAGCTTTCTTT
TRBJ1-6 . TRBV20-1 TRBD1 CSARGATGQRNSPLHF TGCAGTGCTAGAGGCGCGACGGGACAGAGGAATTCACCCCTCCACTTT
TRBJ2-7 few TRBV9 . CASSVAYGTYEQYF TGTGCCAGCAGCGTAGCTTACGGTACCTACGAGCAGTACTTC
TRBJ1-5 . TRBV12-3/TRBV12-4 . CASTPFGINQPQHF TGTGCCAGCACCCCGTTTGGAATTAATCAGCCCCAGCATTTT
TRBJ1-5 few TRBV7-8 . CASSLNPNRVSNQPQHF TGTGCCAGCAGCTTAAACCCCAACAGGGTGAGCAATCAGCCCCAGCATTTT
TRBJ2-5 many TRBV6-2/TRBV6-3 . CASSHQETQYF TGTGCCAGCAGTCATCAAGAGACCCAGTACTTC
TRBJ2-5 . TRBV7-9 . CASSSPLGETQYF TGTGCCAGCAGCTCGCCACTTGGGGAGACCCAGTACTTC
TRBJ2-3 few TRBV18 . CASSQDGTDTQYF TGTGCCAGCTCACAGGACGGCACAGATACGCAGTATTTT
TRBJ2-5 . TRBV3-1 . CASSQARPQETQYF TGTGCCAGCAGCCAAGCCAGGCCGCAAGAGACCCAGTACTTC
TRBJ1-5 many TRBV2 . CASRALGVRNQPQHF TGTGCCAGCAGAGCCTTGGGGGTGCGCAATCAGCCCCAGCATTTT
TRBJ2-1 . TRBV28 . CASSSGTLYNEQFF TGTGCCAGCAGTTCAGGGACACTCTACAATGAGCAGTTCTTC
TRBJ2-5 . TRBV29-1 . CSVGHSAQETQYF TGCAGCGTGGGACATTCCGCTCAAGAGACCCAGTACTTC
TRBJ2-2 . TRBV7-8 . CASSLAWGANTGELFF TGTGCCAGCAGCTTAGCATGGGGGGCGAACACCGGGGAGCTGTTTTTT
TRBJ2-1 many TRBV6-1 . CASSDLGIGEQFF TGTGCCAGCAGTGACCTGGGGATAGGTGAGCAGTTCTTC
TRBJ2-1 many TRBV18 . CASSQGRGRNEQFF TGTGCCAGCTCACAGGGGAGAGGGCGCAATGAGCAGTTCTTC
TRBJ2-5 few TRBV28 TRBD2 CASSRAGGQETQYF TGTGCCAGCAGTAGGGCGGGGGGCCAAGAGACCCAGTACTTC